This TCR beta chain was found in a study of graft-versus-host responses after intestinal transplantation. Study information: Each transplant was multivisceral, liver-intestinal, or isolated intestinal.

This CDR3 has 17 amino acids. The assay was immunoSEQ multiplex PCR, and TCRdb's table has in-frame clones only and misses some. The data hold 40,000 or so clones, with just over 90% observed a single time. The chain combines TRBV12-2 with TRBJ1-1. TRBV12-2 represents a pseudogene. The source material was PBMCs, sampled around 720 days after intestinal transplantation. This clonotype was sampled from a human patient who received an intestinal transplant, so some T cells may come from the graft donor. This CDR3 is CASRLVAGAGRNTEAFF. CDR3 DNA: TGTGCAAGTCGCTTAGTTGCAGGGGCGGGAAGGAACACTGAAGCTTTCTTT.